The rows below give T cell receptor beta chains drawn from one sample of a study of cytomegalovirus exposure and HLA in healthy donors. The method was immunoSEQ multiplex PCR; TCRdb's version includes in-frame clones alone and lacks a portion of them. In the table there are approximately 58,000 clones, 85% to 95% of which are singletons. The source material was PBMCs. These receptors all come from a young woman in good health and CMV-seropositive. The CDR3 runs from the conserved cysteine through the conserved F or W. D genes are given only for firm matches. Clone sizes are given selectively: once, few, many, or a class where the clone is expanded.

clone_size	d_call	v_call	j_call	cdr3_nt	cdr3_aa
NA	TRBD2	TRBV7-9	TRBJ2-2	TGTGCCAGCAGGGTGGGCCTAGCGGACACCGGGGAGCTGTTTTTT	CASRVGLADTGELFF
NA	TRBD2	TRBV19	TRBJ2-1	TGTGCCAGTAGCCTTAGCGGGAGTCGGAATGAGCAGTTCTTC	CASSLSGSRNEQFF
NA	TRBD2	TRBV5-1	TRBJ2-1	TGCGCCAGCAGCTTCGGACTAGCGGGAGGACTGGGGAATGAGCAGTTCTTC	CASSFGLAGGLGNEQFF
NA	NA	TRBV9	TRBJ2-3	TGTGCCAGCAGCAACGCGGTCGTGCGGGTGAGCCCAGATACGCAGTATTTT	CASSNAVVRVSPDTQYF
NA	NA	TRBV2	TRBJ1-1	TGTGCCAGCATCTTCTACAGGTCTATGAACACTGAAGCTTTCTTT	CASIFYRSMNTEAFF
NA	TRBD2	TRBV7-9	TRBJ2-7	TGTGCCAGCAGCTCCACCACGGGGGGGTCGTACGAGCAGTACTTC	CASSSTTGGSYEQYF
NA	NA	TRBV5-1	TRBJ1-1	TGCGCCAGTACGGAGGCAGCGATGAACACTGAAGCTTTCTTT	CASTEAAMNTEAFF
once	NA	TRBV5-4	TRBJ2-1	TGTGCCAGCAGCTTGACCGGGAATGAGCAGTTCTTC	CASSLTGNEQFF
NA	NA	TRBV11-1	TRBJ2-5	TGTGCCAGCAGTTCGGGGAAGGAGACCCAGTACTTC	CASSSGKETQYF
NA	NA	TRBV18	TRBJ2-2	TGTGCCAGCTCACCACAACAGAGACAGGCCGGGGAGCTGTTTTTT	CASSPQQRQAGELFF
NA	NA	TRBV6-5	TRBJ1-1	TGTGCCACCTTAGGTCGGGACACTGAAGCTTTCTTT	CATLGRDTEAFF
NA	NA	TRBV30	TRBJ2-7	TGTGCCTGGAGAGGGGGTGTCGGGGAGCAGTACTTC	CAWRGGVGEQYF
NA	NA	TRBV28	TRBJ1-3	TGTGCCAGCAGTCCGACCCGACTGCCTCGGGACACCATATATTTT	CASSPTRLPRDTIYF
NA	NA	TRBV19	TRBJ1-1	TGTGCCAGTAGTATTAGGACAAAGAACACTGAAGCTTTCTTT	CASSIRTKNTEAFF
NA	TRBD2	TRBV19	TRBJ2-3	TGTGCCAGTAGTTCAAGCGGGGGGGCTTCTACGCAGTATTTT	CASSSSGGASTQYF
NA	NA	TRBV27	TRBJ1-6	TGTGCCAGCAGTTTAAAAGGTGGGGGCGGGTTGAATTCACCCCTCCACTTT	CASSLKGGGGLNSPLHF
few	TRBD1	TRBV11-3	TRBJ2-7	TGTGCCAGCAGCTTAGGGGGGACAGGGGACGAGCAGTACTTC	CASSLGGTGDEQYF
NA	TRBD1	TRBV10-3	TRBJ2-3	TGTGCCATCAGCCCGGACAGGGGTTTCACAGATACGCAGTATTTT	CAISPDRGFTDTQYF
NA	NA	TRBV9	TRBJ2-1	TGTGCCAGCAGCGTAGCTTCGGCGGGAGAGCAGTTCTTC	CASSVASAGEQFF
NA	NA	TRBV6-6	TRBJ1-1	TGTGCCAGCAGTTACGGGCTCGGCGACACTGAAGCTTTCTTT	CASSYGLGDTEAFF
NA	NA	TRBV4-2	TRBJ2-1	TGTGCCAGCAGCCAAGCAGGAGGTGAGCAGTTCTTC	CASSQAGGEQFF
NA	TRBD1	TRBV7-2	TRBJ1-1	TGTGCCAGCAGCTTAATTGACAGGGAATGGGGAACGAACACTGAAGCTTTCTTT	CASSLIDREWGTNTEAFF
NA	TRBD1	TRBV4-1	TRBJ1-1	TGCGCCAGCAGCCAACGGCGGGACAGGGACACTGAAGCTTTCTTT	CASSQRRDRDTEAFF
NA	TRBD1	TRBV19	TRBJ1-3	TGTGCCAGTAGTCAAGACAGGGTGGCTGGAAACACCATATATTTT	CASSQDRVAGNTIYF
NA	NA	TRBV28	TRBJ1-2	TGTGCCAGCAGCCCGGCGGGGGGCTTTAGTGGCTACACCTTC	CASSPAGGFSGYTF
NA	NA	TRBV4-3	TRBJ1-2	TGCGCCAGCAGCCAAGATCCTGGCAGGACTTGGTATGGCTACACCTTC	CASSQDPGRTWYGYTF
NA	TRBD1	TRBV7-9	TRBJ1-1	TGTGCCAGCAGCGTCGACAGGGGGGTCACTGAAGCTTTCTTT	CASSVDRGVTEAFF
NA	NA	TRBV29-1	TRBJ1-1	TGCAGCGTTGAGGGACTCGTCACTGAAGCTTTCTTT	CSVEGLVTEAFF
NA	NA	TRBV9	TRBJ1-1	TGTGCCAGCAGCCCCAGTGGGGGAGGGGGCACTGAAGCTTTCTTT	CASSPSGGGGTEAFF
NA	TRBD2	TRBV11-2	TRBJ2-3	TGTGCCAGCAGCTTAGAGGGGCGGGGGTTGGGCACAGATACGCAGTATTTT	CASSLEGRGLGTDTQYF
NA	NA	TRBV5-6	TRBJ2-1	TGTGCCAGCAGCTTAGAGGGGAGGTTAGACAATGAGCAGTTCTTC	CASSLEGRLDNEQFF
NA	NA	TRBV27	TRBJ1-5	TGTGCCAGCAGTATAAGCGGCAATCAGCCCCAGCATTTT	CASSISGNQPQHF
NA	TRBD2	TRBV6-5	TRBJ2-3	TGTGCCAGCAGTTACTCCGGGGGGGCGGCAGATACGCAGTATTTT	CASSYSGGAADTQYF
NA	NA	TRBV12-5	TRBJ2-1	TGTGCTAGTGGTCCGCGGGGCTTAAATGAGCAGTTCTTC	CASGPRGLNEQFF
once	TRBD1	TRBV19	TRBJ2-7	TGTGCCAGGGCCGGGACAGGGGACCACGAGCAGTACTTC	CARAGTGDHEQYF
NA	TRBD1	TRBV6-1	TRBJ1-2	TGTGCCAGCAGTGAAGCTGGGACAGGGTCTGGCTACACCTTC	CASSEAGTGSGYTF
NA	NA	TRBV28	TRBJ2-5	TGTGCCAGCAGTTCGCTTCTCGGAAAGGGGCAAGAGACCCAGTACTTC	CASSSLLGKGQETQYF
NA	NA	TRBV28	TRBJ1-2	TGTGCCAGCACCAGAGACGGACAATCTAACTATGGCTACACCTTC	CASTRDGQSNYGYTF
NA	TRBD2	TRBV28	TRBJ2-7	TGTGCCAGCAGACTTCCGGGACTAGGGATACACCACGAGCAGTACTTC	CASRLPGLGIHHEQYF
NA	NA	TRBV14	TRBJ2-1	TGTGCCAGCAGCCAAGATAGTAGCTCCTACAATGAGCAGTTCTTC	CASSQDSSSYNEQFF
NA	NA	TRBV5-1	TRBJ2-1	TGCGCCAGTCGCGGGAATCGGAATGAGCAGTTCTTC	CASRGNRNEQFF
NA	TRBD1	TRBV10-3	TRBJ2-2	TGTGCCATCAGCAACAGGGGGCCCCCCACCGGGGAGCTGTTTTTT	CAISNRGPPTGELFF
NA	NA	TRBV4-1	TRBJ1-4	TGCGCCAGCAGCCAAGGCGTCCGAAATGAAAAACTGTTTTTT	CASSQGVRNEKLFF
NA	TRBD1	TRBV5-5	TRBJ1-2	TGTGCCAGCAGCTTGGTCCCGGGACAGGGGGACTATGGCTACACCTTC	CASSLVPGQGDYGYTF
NA	NA	TRBV5-8	TRBJ1-2	TGTGCCAGCAGCCTCACAGGGCTTGGTGGCTACACCTTC	CASSLTGLGGYTF
NA	NA	TRBV18	TRBJ1-1	TGTGCCAGCTCACCACCGCAGGCGATGAACACTGAAGCTTTCTTT	CASSPPQAMNTEAFF
NA	NA	TRBV4-1	TRBJ1-2	TGCGCCAGCAGCCAAGGTCCCTTGATAGGAGCCACCTTC	CASSQGPLIGATF
NA	NA	TRBV29-1	TRBJ2-3	TGCAGCGTTGAGGACCGACGCGAGGGTCCAGATACGCAGTATTTT	CSVEDRREGPDTQYF
NA	TRBD2	TRBV6-5	TRBJ2-7	TGTGCCAGCAGTGGTCGGGGGGGTAGCTCCTACGAGCAGTACTTC	CASSGRGGSSYEQYF